This is a list of T cell receptor beta chains from one sample in a study of blood T cell repertoires in COVID-19. Method: immunoSEQ multiplex PCR; TCRdb's copy keeps in-frame clones and lacks some. This table holds around 140,000 clones, over 80% found once. Sequencing was carried out using peripheral blood. Source of these receptors: an elderly man with acute or convalescent COVID-19. Each CDR3 is given with its conserved first and last residue. The order of the fields is J gene, D gene, V gene, clone size, CDR3 DNA, CDR3 protein. The D gene is left open where the match is weak. Clone size is not always given. Where it is, it says once, few, many or a class for expanded clones.

J gene: TRBJ1-4
D gene: -
V gene: TRBV28
clone size: -
CDR3 DNA: TGTGCCAGCAGCAAAACCCCATCAGGAAAACTGTTTTTT
CDR3 protein: CASSKTPSGKLFF

J gene: TRBJ1-2
D gene: -
V gene: TRBV6-5
clone size: -
CDR3 DNA: TGTGCCAGCAGTCGGACAGAAAACTATGGCTACACCTTC
CDR3 protein: CASSRTENYGYTF

J gene: TRBJ1-2
D gene: TRBD1
V gene: TRBV19
clone size: -
CDR3 DNA: TGTGCCAGTAGTATAGCCCCAGGGGGGCCTTATGGCTACACCTTC
CDR3 protein: CASSIAPGGPYGYTF

J gene: TRBJ1-6
D gene: TRBD1
V gene: TRBV11-3
clone size: -
CDR3 DNA: TGTGCCAGCAGCCAAGGGACAGAGGGCTCACCCCTCCACTTT
CDR3 protein: CASSQGTEGSPLHF

J gene: TRBJ1-1
D gene: -
V gene: TRBV27
clone size: -
CDR3 DNA: TGTGCCAGCAGTTTATCACAGGCAACTGAAGCTTTCTTT
CDR3 protein: CASSLSQATEAFF

J gene: TRBJ2-2
D gene: -
V gene: TRBV2
clone size: -
CDR3 DNA: TGTGCCAGCAGACAGGGCTATACCGGGGAGCTGTTTTTT
CDR3 protein: CASRQGYTGELFF

J gene: TRBJ1-5
D gene: -
V gene: TRBV3-1/TRBV3-2
clone size: -
CDR3 DNA: TGTGCCAGCAGCCAAGCTAGGGGGTCCGACCAGCCCCAGCATTTT
CDR3 protein: CASSQARGSDQPQHF

J gene: TRBJ2-6
D gene: -
V gene: TRBV19
clone size: -
CDR3 DNA: TGTGCCAGTAGTATACTGGGGCTGTCTGGGGCCAACGTCCTGACTTTC
CDR3 protein: CASSILGLSGANVLTF

J gene: TRBJ1-2
D gene: -
V gene: TRBV18
clone size: -
CDR3 DNA: TGTGCCAGCTCATCTGGACAAGCCTCGAACTATGGCTACACCTTC
CDR3 protein: CASSSGQASNYGYTF

J gene: TRBJ2-2
D gene: -
V gene: TRBV7-2
clone size: -
CDR3 DNA: TGTGCCAGCAGCCTGCCCCTGGGCAGGGTTGATACCGGGGAGCTGTTTTTT
CDR3 protein: CASSLPLGRVDTGELFF

J gene: TRBJ2-1
D gene: TRBD2
V gene: TRBV6-5
clone size: -
CDR3 DNA: TGTGCCAGCAGCGGGGGGTACAATGAGCAGTTCTTC
CDR3 protein: CASSGGYNEQFF

J gene: TRBJ2-5
D gene: -
V gene: TRBV19
clone size: -
CDR3 DNA: TGTGCCAGTACCTCGAAGGTCGGGGAGACCCAGTACTTC
CDR3 protein: CASTSKVGETQYF

J gene: TRBJ2-1
D gene: -
V gene: TRBV9
clone size: -
CDR3 DNA: TGTGCCAGCAGCGTAGGACAGCGAGACTACAATGAGCAGTTCTTC
CDR3 protein: CASSVGQRDYNEQFF

J gene: TRBJ1-1
D gene: -
V gene: TRBV10-3
clone size: -
CDR3 DNA: TGTGCCATCAGTGAGTCCACTAACACTGAAGCTTTCTTT
CDR3 protein: CAISESTNTEAFF

J gene: TRBJ2-1
D gene: TRBD1
V gene: TRBV18
clone size: -
CDR3 DNA: TGTGCCAGCTCCCACGACAGGGGGGAAGGCGGGAGCTACTACAATGAGCAGTTCTTC
CDR3 protein: CASSHDRGEGGSYYNEQFF

J gene: TRBJ2-3
D gene: -
V gene: TRBV24-1
clone size: -
CDR3 DNA: TGTGCCACCAGTGAAGGGGCCCAGACCATCACAGATACGCAGTATTTT
CDR3 protein: CATSEGAQTITDTQYF

J gene: TRBJ1-4
D gene: TRBD1
V gene: TRBV27
clone size: -
CDR3 DNA: TGTGCCAGCAGACTCTCCGGGACAGGGATAGGAGAAAAACTGTTTTTT
CDR3 protein: CASRLSGTGIGEKLFF

J gene: TRBJ1-1
D gene: TRBD1
V gene: TRBV6-5
clone size: -
CDR3 DNA: TGTGCCAGCAGGACCGGGACAGCTATCACTGAAGCTTTCTTT
CDR3 protein: CASRTGTAITEAFF

J gene: TRBJ2-4
D gene: -
V gene: TRBV2
clone size: -
CDR3 DNA: TGTGCCAGCAGTGATTCCGGGACTCTTAACTTC
CDR3 protein: CASSDSGTLNF

J gene: TRBJ1-5
D gene: -
V gene: TRBV2
clone size: few
CDR3 DNA: TGTGCCAGCAGTGGTGACAGTAGCAATCAGCCCCAGCATTTT
CDR3 protein: CASSGDSSNQPQHF

J gene: TRBJ2-7
D gene: -
V gene: TRBV2
clone size: -
CDR3 DNA: TGTGCCAGCAGTGACGGGATTACCCCGTACGAGCAGTACTTC
CDR3 protein: CASSDGITPYEQYF

J gene: TRBJ2-1
D gene: -
V gene: TRBV20-1
clone size: -
CDR3 DNA: TGCAGTGCTAGTCGGCCCCTTAGACTAACATCCTCCTACAATGAGCAGTTCTTC
CDR3 protein: CSASRPLRLTSSYNEQFF

J gene: TRBJ2-7
D gene: TRBD1
V gene: TRBV3-1/TRBV3-2
clone size: once
CDR3 DNA: TGTGCCAGCAGCCCAGGGACAGACCGCTACGAGCAGTACTTC
CDR3 protein: CASSPGTDRYEQYF

J gene: TRBJ2-2
D gene: -
V gene: TRBV6-1
clone size: -
CDR3 DNA: TGTGCCAGCAGTGAAGTGTGGGCTACCGGGGAGCTGTTTTTT
CDR3 protein: CASSEVWATGELFF

J gene: TRBJ2-1
D gene: -
V gene: TRBV3-1/TRBV3-2
clone size: -
CDR3 DNA: TGTGCCAGCAGCCAGTCCGGGACACGTGAGCAGTTCTTC
CDR3 protein: CASSQSGTREQFF

J gene: TRBJ2-1
D gene: -
V gene: TRBV9
clone size: -
CDR3 DNA: TGTGCCAGCAGCGTAGTACCCCACCCGGAAGGAGGATCCTCCTACAATGAGCAGTTCTTC
CDR3 protein: CASSVVPHPEGGSSYNEQFF

J gene: TRBJ2-1
D gene: TRBD2
V gene: TRBV28
clone size: -
CDR3 DNA: TGTGCCAGCAGTTTAAGGACCCAACCAATAAATAGCGGGAGGTTTACTCGTGAGCAGTTCTTC
CDR3 protein: CASSLRTQPINSGRFTREQFF

J gene: TRBJ1-1
D gene: TRBD1
V gene: TRBV3-1/TRBV3-2
clone size: -
CDR3 DNA: TGTGCCAGCAGCCCCTTACGGCCCAGGGGGGACACTGAAGCTTTCTTT
CDR3 protein: CASSPLRPRGDTEAFF

J gene: TRBJ2-3
D gene: TRBD2
V gene: TRBV14
clone size: -
CDR3 DNA: TGTGCCAGCAGCCCCTGGACTAGCGGGGGGCGAGGAGATACGCAGTATTTT
CDR3 protein: CASSPWTSGGRGDTQYF

J gene: TRBJ1-6
D gene: TRBD1
V gene: TRBV5-1
clone size: few
CDR3 DNA: TGCGCCAGCAGCGACAGGGGATCTTCACCCCTCCACTTT
CDR3 protein: CASSDRGSSPLHF

J gene: TRBJ1-2
D gene: -
V gene: TRBV2
clone size: -
CDR3 DNA: TGTGCCAGCAGCCCCGACAGTTATGGCTACACCTTC
CDR3 protein: CASSPDSYGYTF

J gene: TRBJ1-4
D gene: -
V gene: TRBV6-6
clone size: -
CDR3 DNA: TGTGCCAGCAGTCGGACAGTTGAGGAAAAACTGTTTTTT
CDR3 protein: CASSRTVEEKLFF

J gene: TRBJ2-7
D gene: TRBD1
V gene: TRBV27
clone size: once
CDR3 DNA: TGTGCCAGCAGTTGGGGACAGAGGTCCTACGAGCAGTACTTC
CDR3 protein: CASSWGQRSYEQYF

J gene: TRBJ2-3
D gene: TRBD2
V gene: TRBV5-1
clone size: -
CDR3 DNA: TGCGCCAGCGGATCCAAAGCGGGAGAGGGTACAGATACGCAGTATTTT
CDR3 protein: CASGSKAGEGTDTQYF

J gene: TRBJ2-5
D gene: -
V gene: TRBV12-1
clone size: -
CDR3 DNA: TGTGCCAGCAGCTCCTGGACTAGCGGGAGGGCCTCGAGTGAGACCCAGTACTTC
CDR3 protein: CASSSWTSGRASSETQYF

J gene: TRBJ1-1
D gene: TRBD1
V gene: TRBV7-7
clone size: once
CDR3 DNA: TGTGCCAGCACCCCCGTTGTAGGGGGCGACCCGACTGAAGCTTTCTTT
CDR3 protein: CASTPVVGGDPTEAFF

J gene: TRBJ2-1
D gene: -
V gene: TRBV7-2
clone size: -
CDR3 DNA: TGTGCCAGCAGCTTACAGGGGCCAGCCTACAATGAGCAGTTCTTC
CDR3 protein: CASSLQGPAYNEQFF

J gene: TRBJ2-3
D gene: -
V gene: TRBV15
clone size: -
CDR3 DNA: TGTGCCACCAGCAGAGATCAGGGAGATACGCAGTATTTT
CDR3 protein: CATSRDQGDTQYF

J gene: TRBJ1-5
D gene: -
V gene: TRBV19
clone size: -
CDR3 DNA: TGTGCCAGTCATTACGAGCGTGGTCAGCCCCAGCATTTT
CDR3 protein: CASHYERGQPQHF

J gene: TRBJ2-2
D gene: -
V gene: TRBV28
clone size: once
CDR3 DNA: TGTGCCAGCAGTTTGCCCACAGCGAACACCGGGGAGCTGTTTTTT
CDR3 protein: CASSLPTANTGELFF

J gene: TRBJ1-1
D gene: TRBD1
V gene: TRBV28
clone size: -
CDR3 DNA: TGTGCCAGCAGTTCGTCAGGGGGCTGGGCTGAAGCTTTCTTT
CDR3 protein: CASSSSGGWAEAFF

J gene: TRBJ2-7
D gene: -
V gene: TRBV6-5
clone size: -
CDR3 DNA: TGTGCCAGCAGGGCAGGGGTAAGGTACGAGCAGTACTTC
CDR3 protein: CASRAGVRYEQYF

J gene: TRBJ1-6
D gene: -
V gene: TRBV28
clone size: -
CDR3 DNA: TGTGCCAGCAGTTCTCTAGGATCACCCCTCCACTTT
CDR3 protein: CASSSLGSPLHF

J gene: TRBJ2-1
D gene: -
V gene: TRBV11-2
clone size: -
CDR3 DNA: TGTGCCAGCAGCGTATACAGGGTTCGCAATGAGCAGTTCTTC
CDR3 protein: CASSVYRVRNEQFF

J gene: TRBJ2-3
D gene: -
V gene: TRBV6-5
clone size: -
CDR3 DNA: TGTGCCAGCAGATTGACGTGGGGCGCAGATACGCAGTATTTT
CDR3 protein: CASRLTWGADTQYF

J gene: TRBJ2-7
D gene: TRBD1
V gene: TRBV29-1
clone size: -
CDR3 DNA: TGCAGCGTGGGGACAGGGGGCTCCTACGAGCAGTACTTC
CDR3 protein: CSVGTGGSYEQYF

J gene: TRBJ2-2
D gene: TRBD1
V gene: TRBV4-2
clone size: -
CDR3 DNA: TGTGCCAGCAGCCGCGACAGGGGGTGGGCCACCGGGGAGCTGTTTTTT
CDR3 protein: CASSRDRGWATGELFF

J gene: TRBJ1-1
D gene: -
V gene: TRBV12-3/TRBV12-4
clone size: once
CDR3 DNA: TGTGCCAGCAGTGTTGGCCTGAACACTGAAGCTTTCTTT
CDR3 protein: CASSVGLNTEAFF

J gene: TRBJ2-2
D gene: TRBD2
V gene: TRBV3-1/TRBV3-2
clone size: -
CDR3 DNA: TGTGCCAGCAGCTCTTGGACTAGCGGGGTCTTGGCTGACACCGGGGAGCTGTTTTTT
CDR3 protein: CASSSWTSGVLADTGELFF

J gene: TRBJ1-1
D gene: -
V gene: TRBV7-9
clone size: -
CDR3 DNA: TGTGCCAGCAGCTTGAGCGGGTTGAACACTGAAGCTTTCTTT
CDR3 protein: CASSLSGLNTEAFF

J gene: TRBJ1-4
D gene: -
V gene: TRBV21-1
clone size: -
CDR3 DNA: TGTGCCAGCAGCAACATTCTCGATAGTACAGGGGTTTCAACTAATGAAAAACTGTTTTTT
CDR3 protein: CASSNILDSTGVSTNEKLFF

J gene: TRBJ2-7
D gene: -
V gene: TRBV4-1
clone size: -
CDR3 DNA: TGCGCCAGCAGCCAAGTGCCGACAGGTACCTACGAGCAGTACTTC
CDR3 protein: CASSQVPTGTYEQYF

J gene: TRBJ1-1
D gene: -
V gene: TRBV7-5
clone size: -
CDR3 DNA: TGTGTCAGAAGCCCCCAGGGGGTCACCCTACCGACCACTGAAGCTTTCTTT
CDR3 protein: CVRSPQGVTLPTTEAFF